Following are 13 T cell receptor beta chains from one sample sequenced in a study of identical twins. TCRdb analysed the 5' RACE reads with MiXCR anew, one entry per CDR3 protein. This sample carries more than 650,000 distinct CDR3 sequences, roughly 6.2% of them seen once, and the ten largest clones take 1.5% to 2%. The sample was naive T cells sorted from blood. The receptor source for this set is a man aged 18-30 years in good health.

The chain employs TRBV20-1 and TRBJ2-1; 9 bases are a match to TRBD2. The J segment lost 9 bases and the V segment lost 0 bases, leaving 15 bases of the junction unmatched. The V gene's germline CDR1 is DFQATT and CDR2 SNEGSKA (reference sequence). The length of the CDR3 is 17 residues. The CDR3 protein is CSARDNRLAEAAFEQFF. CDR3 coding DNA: TGCAGTGCTAGAGATAACCGACTAGCGGAGGCCGCATTTGAGCAGTTCTTC.

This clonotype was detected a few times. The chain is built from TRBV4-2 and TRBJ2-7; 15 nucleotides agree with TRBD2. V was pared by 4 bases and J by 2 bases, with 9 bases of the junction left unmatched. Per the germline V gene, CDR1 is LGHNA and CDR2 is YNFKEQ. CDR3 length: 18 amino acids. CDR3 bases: TGTGCCAGCAGCCCACGGACTAGCGGGAGGGGATCGGCCTACGAGCAGTACTTC. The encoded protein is CASSPRTSGRGSAYEQYF.

In DNA, the CDR3 is TGTGCCAGCTCACCCCGCTTAACCGGGACAGCGGACACAGATACGCAGTATTTT. This sequence encodes CASSPRLTGTADTDTQYF. This rearrangement joins TRBV18 to TRBJ2-3; 7 nucleotides match TRBD1. The CDR3 is 18 amino acids. The V gene's germline CDR1 is KGHSH and CDR2 LQKENI. Trimming removed 3 bases from V and 2 bases from J; junction bases left unmatched: 14.

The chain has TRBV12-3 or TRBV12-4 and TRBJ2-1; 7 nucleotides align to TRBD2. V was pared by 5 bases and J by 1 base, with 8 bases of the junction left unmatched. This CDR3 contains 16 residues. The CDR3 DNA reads TGTGCCAGCAGTGCGGTAGCGGGCCCTTCCTACAATGAGCAGTTCTTC. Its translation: CASSAVAGPSYNEQFF.

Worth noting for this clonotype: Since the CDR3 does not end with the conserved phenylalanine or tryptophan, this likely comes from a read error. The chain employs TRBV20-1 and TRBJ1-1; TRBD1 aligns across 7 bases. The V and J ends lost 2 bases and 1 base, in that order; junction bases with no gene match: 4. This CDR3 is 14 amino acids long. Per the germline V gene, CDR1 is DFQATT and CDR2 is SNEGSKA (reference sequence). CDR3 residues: CSARWSGGNTEAFC. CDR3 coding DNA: TGCAGTGCTAGATGGTCAGGGGGGAACACTGAAGCTTTCTGT.

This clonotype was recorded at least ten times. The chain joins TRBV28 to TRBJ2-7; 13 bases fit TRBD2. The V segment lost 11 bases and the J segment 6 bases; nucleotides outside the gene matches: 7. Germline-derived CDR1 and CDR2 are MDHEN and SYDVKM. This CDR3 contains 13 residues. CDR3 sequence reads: CAGGLAGEFEQYF. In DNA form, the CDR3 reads TGTGCCGGTGGACTAGCGGGAGAGTTCGAGCAGTACTTC.

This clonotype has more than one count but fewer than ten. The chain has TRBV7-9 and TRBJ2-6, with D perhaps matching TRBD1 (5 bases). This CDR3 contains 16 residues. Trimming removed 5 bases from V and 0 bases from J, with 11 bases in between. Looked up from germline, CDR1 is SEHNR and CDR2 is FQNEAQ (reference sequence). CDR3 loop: CASSTVQGSGANVLTF. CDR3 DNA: TGTGCCAGCAGCACGGTTCAGGGCTCTGGGGCCAACGTCCTGACTTTC.

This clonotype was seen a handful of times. In DNA form, the CDR3 reads TGTGCCAGCAGTTTTAATCGTGGGATCCTTAGCAATCAGCCCCAGCATTTT. Translation: CASSFNRGILSNQPQHF. The J gene is TRBJ1-5, the V gene TRBV12-3 or TRBV12-4; D remains ambiguous. Trimming removed 3 bases from V and 0 bases from J, with 15 bases in between. The CDR3 totals 17 residues.

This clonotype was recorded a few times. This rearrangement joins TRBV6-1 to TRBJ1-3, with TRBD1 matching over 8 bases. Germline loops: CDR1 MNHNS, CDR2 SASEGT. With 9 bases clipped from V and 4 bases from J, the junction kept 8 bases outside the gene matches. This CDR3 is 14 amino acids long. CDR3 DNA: TGTGCCAGTTCTCAGGGGGCAACGGGAAACACCATATATTTT. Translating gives CASSQGATGNTIYF.

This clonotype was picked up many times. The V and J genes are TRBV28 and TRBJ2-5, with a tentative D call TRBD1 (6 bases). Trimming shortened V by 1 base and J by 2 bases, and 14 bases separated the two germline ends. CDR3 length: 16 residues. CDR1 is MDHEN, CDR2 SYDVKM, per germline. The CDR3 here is CASSLLQGSAQETQYF. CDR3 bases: TGTGCCAGCAGTTTATTGCAGGGGTCGGCGCAAGAGACCCAGTACTTC.

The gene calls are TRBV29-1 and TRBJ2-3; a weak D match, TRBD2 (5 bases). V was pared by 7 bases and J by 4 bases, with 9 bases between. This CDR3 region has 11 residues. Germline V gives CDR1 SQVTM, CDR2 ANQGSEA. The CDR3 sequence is CSAEGSDTQYF. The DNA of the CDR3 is TGCAGCGCTGAGGGTTCAGATACGCAGTATTTT.

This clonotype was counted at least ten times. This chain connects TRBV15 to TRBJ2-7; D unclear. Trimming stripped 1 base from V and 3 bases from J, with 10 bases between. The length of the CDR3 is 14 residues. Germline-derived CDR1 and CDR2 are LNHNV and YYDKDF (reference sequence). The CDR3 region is CATSRVGQLYEQYF. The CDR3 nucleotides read TGTGCCACCAGCAGAGTAGGTCAGCTCTACGAGCAGTACTTC.

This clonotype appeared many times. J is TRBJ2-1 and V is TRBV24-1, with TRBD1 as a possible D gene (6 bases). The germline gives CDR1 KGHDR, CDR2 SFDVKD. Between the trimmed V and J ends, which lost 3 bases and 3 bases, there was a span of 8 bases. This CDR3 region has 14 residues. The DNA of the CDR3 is TGTGCCACCAGTGATCTGGACAGCTACAATGAGCAGTTCTTC. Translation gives CATSDLDSYNEQFF.